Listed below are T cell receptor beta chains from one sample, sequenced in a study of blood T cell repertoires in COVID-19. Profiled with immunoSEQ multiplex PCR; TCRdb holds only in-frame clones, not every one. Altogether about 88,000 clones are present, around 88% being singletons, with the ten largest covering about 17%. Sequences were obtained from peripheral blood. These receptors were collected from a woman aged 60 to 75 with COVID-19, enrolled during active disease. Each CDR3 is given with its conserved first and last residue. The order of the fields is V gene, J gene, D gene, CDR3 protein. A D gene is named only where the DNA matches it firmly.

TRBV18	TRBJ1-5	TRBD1	CASSPGTGDNQPQHF
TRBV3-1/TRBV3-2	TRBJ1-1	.	CASSKQGTEAFF
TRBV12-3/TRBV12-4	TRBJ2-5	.	CASSPGLSETQYF
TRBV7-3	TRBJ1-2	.	CASSFTANYGYTF
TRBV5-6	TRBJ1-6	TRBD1	CASKNVDRADSPLHF
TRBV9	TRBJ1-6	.	CASSVTDNSPLHF
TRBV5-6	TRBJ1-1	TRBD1	CASSLYGSGQLNTEAFF
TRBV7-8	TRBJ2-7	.	CASSLDSEASYEQYF
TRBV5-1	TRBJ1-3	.	CASSLDTGSGNTIYF
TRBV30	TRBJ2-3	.	CAWSVQPYTDTQYF
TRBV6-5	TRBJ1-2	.	CASSYSARANYGYTF
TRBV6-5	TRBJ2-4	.	CASSWGDASKNIQYF
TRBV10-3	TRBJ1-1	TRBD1	CAIRTGRTEAFF
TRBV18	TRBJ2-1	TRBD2	CASSSGGDSYNEQFF
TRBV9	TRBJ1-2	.	CASSPTLEGWGGYTF
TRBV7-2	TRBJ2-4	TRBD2	CASSLQAGGLNIQYF
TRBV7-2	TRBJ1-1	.	CASSPQGWGTEAFF
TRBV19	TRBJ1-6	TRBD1	CASSMRTYSDRGQFSYNSPLHF
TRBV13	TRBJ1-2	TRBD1	CASSFRQGRNYGYTF
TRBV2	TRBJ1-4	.	CASRSGPEKLFF
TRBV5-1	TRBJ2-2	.	CASRSRSDTGELFF
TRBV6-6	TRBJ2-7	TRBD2	CASQTSGGNEQYF
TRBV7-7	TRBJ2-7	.	CASSLRDGSSYEQYF
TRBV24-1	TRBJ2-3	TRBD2	CATSDPGGGTQYF
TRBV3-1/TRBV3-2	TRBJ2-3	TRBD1	CASSRRQGITDTQYF
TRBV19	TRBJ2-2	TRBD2	CATRPGTIYTGELFF
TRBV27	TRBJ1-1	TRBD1	CASSPAWTGFWNTEAFF
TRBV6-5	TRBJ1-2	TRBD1	CASSHRGRVGYTF
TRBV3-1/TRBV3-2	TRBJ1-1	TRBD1	CASRGTAGEEAFF
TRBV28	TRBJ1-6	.	CASREYGSSYNSPLHF
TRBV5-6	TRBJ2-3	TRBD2	CASSLGLLAGYTDTQYF
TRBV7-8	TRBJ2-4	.	CASSFGQQNIQYF
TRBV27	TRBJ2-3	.	CASSSSGDTQYF
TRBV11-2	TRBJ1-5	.	CASSLYGEVNQPQHF
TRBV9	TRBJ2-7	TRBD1	CASSVADRGYEQYF
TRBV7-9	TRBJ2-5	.	CASSFPRGRETQYF
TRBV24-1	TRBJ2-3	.	CATSDLRRGADTQYF
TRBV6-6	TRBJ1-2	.	CASTRREGYGYTF